This T cell receptor (beta chain) was captured by sequencing in a study of blood T cell repertoires in COVID-19. Across the whole study: Donors in the United States, Italy and Spain gave samples during acute or convalescent COVID-19. From T cells, B-cell-depleted T cells, or PBMCs came the material, which was cDNA or gDNA.

Unmatched junction bases numbered 3, after V lost 5 bases and J lost 0 bases. CDR3 length: 14 amino acids. The germline gives CDR1 GTSNPN, CDR2 SVGIG (reference sequence). Original data processing: It was from reference gene primer amplification that nucleated cell counts were estimated. Measured with immunoSEQ multiplex PCR; TCRdb has only the in-frame clones, and not every one. V, J and clone size are those of that table, while D and trimming were read from the DNA. Altogether under 200,000 clones are present, 85% to 90% being singletons, with the ten largest covering 7%. This TCR was recovered from a man between 50 and 59 years old with active or convalescent COVID-19. The specimen sequenced was peripheral blood. The rearrangement uses TRBV30 and TRBJ2-7; 11 bases fit TRBD1. Here the CDR3 DNA reads TGTGCCTGGGGGGGGACAGGGGGCTCCTACGAGCAGTACTTC. Translating it yields CAWGGTGGSYEQYF. The full variable domain, with the rest looked up from reference TRBV30 and TRBJ2-7, is SQTIHQWPATLVQPVGSPLSLECTVEGTSNPNLYWYRQAAGRGLQLLFYSVGIGQISSEVPQNLSASRPQDRQFILSSKKLLLSDSGFYLCAWGGTGGSYEQYFGPGTRLTVT.